Below, 2 T cell receptor beta chains from the same sample are listed, as sequenced in a study of beta chain features in type 1 diabetes. What was sequenced were expressed TCRB transcripts, since all of the isolated RNA had been reverse transcribed. TCRdb keeps only in-frame clones here, not all; method: immunoSEQ multiplex PCR. The sample has about 150,000 clones, roughly 8.1% seen once. Sequencing input: central memory CD4+ T cells from blood. The receptors here all came from a man aged 18 to 30 in good health.

This clone was recorded at least ten times. The chain couples TRBV29-1 to TRBJ2-3, with D perhaps TRBD1 (6 bases). The CDR3 contains 13 residues. V was cut by 3 bases and J by 6 bases, with 13 bases left in between. Germline loops: CDR1 SQVTM, CDR2 ANQGSEA. In DNA form, the CDR3 reads TGCAGCGTTGAGATGGCAGGGGTTGATACGCAGTATTTT. Amino acids: CSVEMAGVDTQYF.

This sequence joins TRBV6-4 and TRBJ2-1, with 8 bases fitting TRBD2. Germline CDR1 reads MRHNA; CDR2 reads SNTAGT. After removal of 8 bases from V and 8 bases from J, the junction contained 17 bases not matched to a gene. This CDR3 comprises 16 residues. CDR3 DNA sequence: TGTGCCAGCCTAAGGCCCGGACTAGCCGAGGTCGATGAGCAGTTCTTC. This translates into CASLRPGLAEVDEQFF.